The rows below give T cell receptor beta chains drawn from one sample of a study of OX40 agonist ivuxolimab in advanced cancers. Generated by immunoSEQ multiplex PCR, the TCRdb table keeps only in-frame clones and is missing some. The data contain roughly 56,000 clones, roughly 88% of them singletons. This specimen was CD4+ or CD8+ T cells sorted from blood, taken in a trial of the OX40 agonist ivuxolimab. These TCRs come from an adult with an advanced solid tumor such as melanoma, head and neck, liver or kidney cancer. Each CDR3 is given with its conserved first and last residue. D genes are given only for firm matches. Expanded clones are given a class, and other clones once, few, many or no size at all.

d_gene: NA
j_gene: TRBJ1-6
v_gene: TRBV18
abundance: NA
CDR3nt: TGTGCCAGCTCGGGGGACGGGCATAATTCACCCCTCCACTTT
CDR3aa: CASSGDGHNSPLHF

d_gene: NA
j_gene: TRBJ1-2
v_gene: TRBV6-1
abundance: NA
CDR3nt: TGTGCCAGCAGTGAAGTTGCAGGTCGGTATGGCTACACCTTC
CDR3aa: CASSEVAGRYGYTF

d_gene: TRBD2
j_gene: TRBJ2-3
v_gene: TRBV4-1
abundance: NA
CDR3nt: TGCGCCAGCAGCCAAGGGACTAGCGGGGGTTCAGATACGCAGTATTTT
CDR3aa: CASSQGTSGGSDTQYF

d_gene: NA
j_gene: TRBJ1-5
v_gene: TRBV27
abundance: NA
CDR3nt: TGTGCCACCCGGCCCACATGGCAGGGCGATCAGCCCCAGCATTTT
CDR3aa: CATRPTWQGDQPQHF

d_gene: TRBD2
j_gene: TRBJ2-1
v_gene: TRBV27
abundance: NA
CDR3nt: TGTGCCAGCATTACTAGCGGGGGTGACCCCTACAATGAGCAGTTCTTC
CDR3aa: CASITSGGDPYNEQFF

d_gene: TRBD2
j_gene: TRBJ2-1
v_gene: TRBV7-3
abundance: NA
CDR3nt: TGTGCCAGCAGCTTGAGGCCTAGCGGGGACGATGAGCAGTTCTTC
CDR3aa: CASSLRPSGDDEQFF

d_gene: NA
j_gene: TRBJ1-1
v_gene: TRBV9
abundance: few
CDR3nt: TGTGCCAGCAGCCGAACCGTCGAGAACGAGGAAGCTTTCTTT
CDR3aa: CASSRTVENEEAFF

d_gene: TRBD2
j_gene: TRBJ2-5
v_gene: TRBV5-6
abundance: NA
CDR3nt: TGTGCCAGCAGCCCCGGGGTAGCGGGGGGGCATTTCCAAGAGACCCAGTACTTC
CDR3aa: CASSPGVAGGHFQETQYF

d_gene: NA
j_gene: TRBJ2-3
v_gene: TRBV19
abundance: NA
CDR3nt: TGTGCCAGCCATATGGTGGGTGGGAGCACAGATACGCAGTATTTT
CDR3aa: CASHMVGGSTDTQYF

d_gene: NA
j_gene: TRBJ2-1
v_gene: TRBV4-2
abundance: NA
CDR3nt: TGTGCCAGCAGCCAAGATTTCACGGGTTACAATGAGCAGTTCTTC
CDR3aa: CASSQDFTGYNEQFF

d_gene: TRBD2
j_gene: TRBJ2-5
v_gene: TRBV5-1
abundance: once
CDR3nt: TGCGCCAGCAGCCCGGGACTAGCGGGGGTTGAGACCCAGTACTTC
CDR3aa: CASSPGLAGVETQYF

d_gene: NA
j_gene: TRBJ2-2
v_gene: TRBV7-2
abundance: NA
CDR3nt: TGTGCCAGCAGCCCTTCTACGAACACCGGGGAGCTGTTTTTT
CDR3aa: CASSPSTNTGELFF

d_gene: NA
j_gene: TRBJ1-1
v_gene: TRBV6-5
abundance: NA
CDR3nt: TGTGCCAGCAGGTGGCATACGAACACTGAAGCTTTCTTT
CDR3aa: CASRWHTNTEAFF

d_gene: TRBD2
j_gene: TRBJ2-5
v_gene: TRBV5-1
abundance: once
CDR3nt: TGCGCCAGCAGCTTGATGCTAGCGGGGCAAGAGACCCAGTACTTC
CDR3aa: CASSLMLAGQETQYF

d_gene: NA
j_gene: TRBJ2-7
v_gene: TRBV5-1
abundance: NA
CDR3nt: TGCGCCAGCAGCTTGGTGATGGCAGGGCGCTTTAGCTCCTACGAGCAGTACTTC
CDR3aa: CASSLVMAGRFSSYEQYF

d_gene: TRBD1
j_gene: TRBJ2-7
v_gene: TRBV2
abundance: NA
CDR3nt: TGTGCCAGCAGTGTCGACAGGGGGAAGGGGGAGCAGTACTTC
CDR3aa: CASSVDRGKGEQYF

d_gene: TRBD1
j_gene: TRBJ1-5
v_gene: TRBV5-8
abundance: NA
CDR3nt: TGTGCCAGCAGCCCCTGGACAGGGCAGCCCCAGCATTTT
CDR3aa: CASSPWTGQPQHF

d_gene: NA
j_gene: TRBJ1-3
v_gene: TRBV7-9
abundance: NA
CDR3nt: TGTGCCAGCAGTTCCCCCAGGGACTCTGGAAACACCATATATTTT
CDR3aa: CASSSPRDSGNTIYF

d_gene: NA
j_gene: TRBJ1-6
v_gene: TRBV11-1
abundance: NA
CDR3nt: TGTGCCAGCAGCTTGCTTGGGGGAAGCGGAGATAATTCACCCCTCCACTTT
CDR3aa: CASSLLGGSGDNSPLHF

d_gene: TRBD2
j_gene: TRBJ2-2
v_gene: TRBV4-2
abundance: NA
CDR3nt: TGTGCCAGCAGCCAAGCCAGCGGGGGGGCGTTCGGGGAGCTGTTTTTT
CDR3aa: CASSQASGGAFGELFF

d_gene: NA
j_gene: TRBJ1-5
v_gene: TRBV11-2
abundance: NA
CDR3nt: TGTGCCAGCAGTCAGGGCAATCAGCCCCAGCATTTT
CDR3aa: CASSQGNQPQHF

d_gene: NA
j_gene: TRBJ2-3
v_gene: TRBV18
abundance: NA
CDR3nt: TGTGCCAGCTCACTACTCCGGGACCCAGATACGCAGTATTTT
CDR3aa: CASSLLRDPDTQYF

d_gene: TRBD1
j_gene: TRBJ1-1
v_gene: TRBV7-9
abundance: NA
CDR3nt: TGTGCCAGCAGCCCACAGGGGGGAGGCACTGAAGCTTTCTTT
CDR3aa: CASSPQGGGTEAFF

d_gene: TRBD1
j_gene: TRBJ2-7
v_gene: TRBV29-1
abundance: NA
CDR3nt: TGCAGCGCTGGGACAGCCTACGAGCAGTACTTC
CDR3aa: CSAGTAYEQYF

d_gene: NA
j_gene: TRBJ1-2
v_gene: TRBV6-5
abundance: NA
CDR3nt: TGTGCCAGCAGTTCGACACTAGCTAACTATGGCTACACCTTC
CDR3aa: CASSSTLANYGYTF

d_gene: NA
j_gene: TRBJ2-7
v_gene: TRBV2
abundance: NA
CDR3nt: TGTGCCAGCGTGGAGGAGGCCAACTACGAGCAGTACTTC
CDR3aa: CASVEEANYEQYF

d_gene: TRBD1
j_gene: TRBJ1-1
v_gene: TRBV7-8
abundance: NA
CDR3nt: TGTGCCAGCAGCTTAGGTGGCAGGGGGCTAAGACCAAGGAACATGAACACTGAAGCTTTCTTT
CDR3aa: CASSLGGRGLRPRNMNTEAFF

d_gene: TRBD1
j_gene: TRBJ1-2
v_gene: TRBV30
abundance: NA
CDR3nt: TGTGCCTGGGGGAGGGACAGGGACGGCTATGGCTACACCTTC
CDR3aa: CAWGRDRDGYGYTF

d_gene: NA
j_gene: TRBJ2-7
v_gene: TRBV6-6
abundance: NA
CDR3nt: TGTGCCAGCAGTTACGAAAGCTACGAGCAGTACTTC
CDR3aa: CASSYESYEQYF

d_gene: NA
j_gene: TRBJ1-3
v_gene: TRBV18
abundance: NA
CDR3nt: TGTGCCAGCACGTCGACAGACCCCTCTGGAAACACCATATATTTT
CDR3aa: CASTSTDPSGNTIYF

d_gene: TRBD1
j_gene: TRBJ1-4
v_gene: TRBV7-9
abundance: NA
CDR3nt: TGTGCCAGCAGCCAGCTGGGACAGGGAAATGAAAAACTGTTTTTT
CDR3aa: CASSQLGQGNEKLFF

d_gene: NA
j_gene: TRBJ1-2
v_gene: TRBV19
abundance: few
CDR3nt: TGTGCCAGTAGTACGGCCCCGGGTGGCGGCTACACCTTC
CDR3aa: CASSTAPGGGYTF

d_gene: NA
j_gene: TRBJ1-4
v_gene: TRBV29-1
abundance: NA
CDR3nt: TGCAGCGTTGAAGAAACTACCCAGGTGATACGCGAAAAACTGTTTTTT
CDR3aa: CSVEETTQVIREKLFF

d_gene: NA
j_gene: TRBJ2-2
v_gene: TRBV9
abundance: NA
CDR3nt: TGTGCCAGCAGGACAACGAGGACCGCCGGGGAGCTGTTTTTT
CDR3aa: CASRTTRTAGELFF

d_gene: TRBD1
j_gene: TRBJ1-5
v_gene: TRBV2
abundance: NA
CDR3nt: TGTGCCAGCAGCGCCGGGACAGGGACTAAGTTTAGCAATCAGCCCCAGCATTTT
CDR3aa: CASSAGTGTKFSNQPQHF

d_gene: NA
j_gene: TRBJ2-3
v_gene: TRBV5-4
abundance: NA
CDR3nt: TGTGCCAGCAGCTTGGTGGACACAGATACGCAGTATTTT
CDR3aa: CASSLVDTDTQYF

d_gene: TRBD2
j_gene: TRBJ2-5
v_gene: TRBV5-1
abundance: NA
CDR3nt: TGCGCCAGCAGCTTTTTGTCCGGGGGGTCAGAGACCCAGTACTTC
CDR3aa: CASSFLSGGSETQYF

d_gene: NA
j_gene: TRBJ1-3
v_gene: TRBV7-9
abundance: few
CDR3nt: TGTGCCAGCAGCTTAGGGGATTTCTCTGGAAACACCATATATTTT
CDR3aa: CASSLGDFSGNTIYF

d_gene: TRBD2
j_gene: TRBJ2-1
v_gene: TRBV13
abundance: once
CDR3nt: TGTGCCAGCAGCTTAGTCGAGATAGCGGGGGACCCCAGGGATGAGCAGTTCTTC
CDR3aa: CASSLVEIAGDPRDEQFF

d_gene: NA
j_gene: TRBJ2-3
v_gene: TRBV11-1
abundance: NA
CDR3nt: TGTGCCAGCAGCCGCCGGGGGAGCACAGATACGCAGTATTTT
CDR3aa: CASSRRGSTDTQYF

d_gene: TRBD1
j_gene: TRBJ2-7
v_gene: TRBV5-1
abundance: few
CDR3nt: TGCGCCAGCAGCTTGGGGGACAGTAGCGAGCAGTACTTC
CDR3aa: CASSLGDSSEQYF

d_gene: NA
j_gene: TRBJ1-2
v_gene: TRBV7-9
abundance: few
CDR3nt: TGTGCCAGCAGCTTAGCGGACAGAGATAACTATGGCTACACCTTC
CDR3aa: CASSLADRDNYGYTF

d_gene: TRBD2
j_gene: TRBJ2-1
v_gene: TRBV6-1
abundance: NA
CDR3nt: TGTGCCAGCAGTGCGACCGGACTAGCGGGGGTTTCCTACAATGAGCAGTTCTTC
CDR3aa: CASSATGLAGVSYNEQFF

d_gene: NA
j_gene: TRBJ2-3
v_gene: TRBV5-6
abundance: once
CDR3nt: TGTGCCAGCAGCTTGGCTACGGATACGCAGTATTTT
CDR3aa: CASSLATDTQYF

d_gene: TRBD1
j_gene: TRBJ2-7
v_gene: TRBV10-2
abundance: NA
CDR3nt: TGCGCCAGCAGAAGAGGACAGGGGGCAGGCGAGCAGTACTTC
CDR3aa: CASRRGQGAGEQYF

d_gene: NA
j_gene: TRBJ1-1
v_gene: TRBV6-6
abundance: NA
CDR3nt: TGTGCCAGCAGACCAGGGGAGGCGAACACTGAAGCTTTCTTT
CDR3aa: CASRPGEANTEAFF

d_gene: NA
j_gene: TRBJ2-1
v_gene: TRBV7-2
abundance: once
CDR3nt: TGTGCCAGCAGCCCTAGCAATGAGCAGTTCTTC
CDR3aa: CASSPSNEQFF

d_gene: TRBD1
j_gene: TRBJ2-7
v_gene: TRBV2
abundance: NA
CDR3nt: TGTGCCAGCATCGACCCGGGACAGACAACCTACGAGCAGTACTTC
CDR3aa: CASIDPGQTTYEQYF

d_gene: NA
j_gene: TRBJ2-7
v_gene: TRBV25-1
abundance: NA
CDR3nt: TGTGCCAGCGGGGGACACCCCTACGAGCAGTACTTC
CDR3aa: CASGGHPYEQYF

d_gene: NA
j_gene: TRBJ2-3
v_gene: TRBV7-9
abundance: once
CDR3nt: TGTGCCAGCAGCTTAGGTACAGGGGAGGCAGATACGCAGTATTTT
CDR3aa: CASSLGTGEADTQYF

d_gene: TRBD1
j_gene: TRBJ2-7
v_gene: TRBV2
abundance: NA
CDR3nt: TGTGCCAGCAGTGAAGCTGCATTATACAGGGGAAACTACGAGCAGTACTTC
CDR3aa: CASSEAALYRGNYEQYF

d_gene: NA
j_gene: TRBJ2-1
v_gene: TRBV7-8
abundance: NA
CDR3nt: TGTGCCAGCAGCTATTTGCGGGTGATAAGCTCCTACAATGAGCAGTTCTTC
CDR3aa: CASSYLRVISSYNEQFF

d_gene: NA
j_gene: TRBJ1-6
v_gene: TRBV7-3
abundance: NA
CDR3nt: TGTGCCAGCAGCCCGGACAGTGATTCACCCCTCCACTTT
CDR3aa: CASSPDSDSPLHF

d_gene: NA
j_gene: TRBJ1-5
v_gene: TRBV7-9
abundance: NA
CDR3nt: TGTGCCAGCAGCCCACAAGGGGGTAGCAATCAGCCCCAGCATTTT
CDR3aa: CASSPQGGSNQPQHF